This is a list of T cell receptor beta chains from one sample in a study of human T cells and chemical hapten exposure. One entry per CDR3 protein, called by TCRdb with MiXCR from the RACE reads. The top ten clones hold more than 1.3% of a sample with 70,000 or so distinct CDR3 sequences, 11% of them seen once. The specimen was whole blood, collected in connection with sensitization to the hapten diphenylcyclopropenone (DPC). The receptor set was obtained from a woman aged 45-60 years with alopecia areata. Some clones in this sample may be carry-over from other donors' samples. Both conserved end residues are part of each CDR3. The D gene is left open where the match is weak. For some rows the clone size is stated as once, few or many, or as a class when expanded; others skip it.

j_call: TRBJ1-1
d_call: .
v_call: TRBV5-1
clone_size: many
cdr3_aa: CASSLLARGTEAFF
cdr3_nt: TGCGCCAGCAGCTTGCTGGCCAGGGGAACTGAAGCTTTCTTT

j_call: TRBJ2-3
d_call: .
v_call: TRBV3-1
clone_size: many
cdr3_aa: CASSVQPWPDTQYF
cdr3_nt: TGTGCCAGCAGCGTCCAGCCTTGGCCAGATACGCAGTATTTT

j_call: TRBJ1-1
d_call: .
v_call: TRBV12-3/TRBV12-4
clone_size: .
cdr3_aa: CASIIGVMNTEAFF
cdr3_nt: TGTGCCAGCATTATTGGGGTCATGAACACTGAAGCTTTCTTT

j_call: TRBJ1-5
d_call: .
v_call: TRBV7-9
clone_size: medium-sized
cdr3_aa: CASSLNSNQPQHF
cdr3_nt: TGTGCCAGTAGTTTGAACAGCAATCAGCCCCAGCATTTT

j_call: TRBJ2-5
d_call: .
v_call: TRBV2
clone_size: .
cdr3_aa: CASRALGTQETQYF
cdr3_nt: TGTGCCAGCAGGGCCCTGGGCACCCAAGAGACCCAGTACTTC

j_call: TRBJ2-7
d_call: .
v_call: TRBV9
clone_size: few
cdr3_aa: CASSPGEVYEQYF
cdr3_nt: TGTGCCAGCAGCCCAGGGGAGGTCTACGAGCAGTACTTC

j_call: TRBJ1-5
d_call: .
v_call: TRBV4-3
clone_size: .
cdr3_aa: CASSQDRIDNQPQHF
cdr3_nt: TGCGCCAGCAGCCAAGATAGGATCGACAATCAGCCCCAGCATTTT

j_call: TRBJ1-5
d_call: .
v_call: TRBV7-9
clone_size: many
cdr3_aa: CASSLTAAGQPQHF
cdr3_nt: TGTGCCAGCAGCTTAACGGCGGCTGGGCAGCCCCAGCATTTT

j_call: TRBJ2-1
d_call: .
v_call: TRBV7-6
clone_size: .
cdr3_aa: CASSLETYNEQFF
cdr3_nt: TGTGCCAGCAGCTTAGAGACTTACAATGAGCAGTTCTTC

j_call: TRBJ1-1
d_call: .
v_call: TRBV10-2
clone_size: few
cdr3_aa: CASSRPYTEAFF
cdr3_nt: TGCGCCAGCAGCCGCCCGTACACTGAAGCTTTCTTT

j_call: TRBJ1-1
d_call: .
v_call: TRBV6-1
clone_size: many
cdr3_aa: CASSFRVGNTEAFF
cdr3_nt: TGTGCCAGCAGTTTCAGGGTAGGAAACACTGAAGCTTTCTTT

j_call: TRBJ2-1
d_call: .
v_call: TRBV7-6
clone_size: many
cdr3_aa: CASSLAQSAASAVDEQFF
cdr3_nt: TGTGCCAGCAGCTTAGCTCAATCGGCAGCTTCGGCGGTTGATGAGCAGTTCTTC

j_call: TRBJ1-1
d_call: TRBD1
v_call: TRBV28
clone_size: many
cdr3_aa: CASSSKRDSKNTEAFF
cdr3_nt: TGTGCCAGCAGTTCCAAACGGGACAGTAAGAACACTGAAGCTTTCTTT

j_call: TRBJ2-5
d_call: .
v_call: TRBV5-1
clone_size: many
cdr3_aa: CASSEKRQRAFQETQYF
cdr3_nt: TGCGCCAGCAGCGAAAAAAGACAGCGAGCCTTCCAAGAGACCCAGTACTTC

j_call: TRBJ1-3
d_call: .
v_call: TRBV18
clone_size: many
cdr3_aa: CASSPLEQLGNTIYF
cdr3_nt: TGTGCCAGCTCACCCCTCGAACAGCTTGGAAACACCATATATTTT

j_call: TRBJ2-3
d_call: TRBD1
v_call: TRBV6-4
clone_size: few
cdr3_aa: CASSDSRGGADTQYF
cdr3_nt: TGTGCCAGCAGTGACTCGAGAGGGGGCGCAGATACGCAGTATTTT

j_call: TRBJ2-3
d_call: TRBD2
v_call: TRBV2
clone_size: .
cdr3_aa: CASRLAGATTDTQYF
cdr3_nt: TGTGCCAGCAGACTAGCGGGGGCCACCACAGATACGCAGTATTTT

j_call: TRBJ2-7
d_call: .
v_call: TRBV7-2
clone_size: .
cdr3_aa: CASSLYPTGVSSYEQYF
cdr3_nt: TGTGCCAGCAGCTTATATCCCACCGGGGTCAGCTCCTACGAGCAGTACTTC

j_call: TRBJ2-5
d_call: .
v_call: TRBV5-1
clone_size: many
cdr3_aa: CASSWDVQETQYF
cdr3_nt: TGCGCCAGCAGCTGGGACGTTCAAGAGACCCAGTACTTC

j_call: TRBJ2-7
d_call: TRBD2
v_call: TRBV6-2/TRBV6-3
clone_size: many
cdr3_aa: CASGLAGGSEQYF
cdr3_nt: TGTGCCAGCGGACTAGCGGGAGGATCCGAGCAGTACTTC

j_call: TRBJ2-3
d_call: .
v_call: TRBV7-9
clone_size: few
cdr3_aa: CASSLSRTDTQYF
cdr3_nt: TGTGCCAGCAGCTTAAGCAGGACAGATACGCAGTATTTT

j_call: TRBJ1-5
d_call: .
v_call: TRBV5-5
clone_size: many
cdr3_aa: CASSPRALRPQHF
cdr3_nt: TGTGCCAGCAGCCCTAGGGCCCTACGGCCCCAGCATTTT

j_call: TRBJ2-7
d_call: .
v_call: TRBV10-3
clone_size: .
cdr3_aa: CAISEKGRDEQYF
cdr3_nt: TGTGCCATCAGTGAGAAGGGAAGGGACGAGCAGTACTTC

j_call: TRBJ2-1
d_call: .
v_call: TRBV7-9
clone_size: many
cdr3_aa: CASSLRAEVKFF
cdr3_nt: TGTGCCAGCAGCTTGAGAGCGGAGGTTAAGTTCTTC

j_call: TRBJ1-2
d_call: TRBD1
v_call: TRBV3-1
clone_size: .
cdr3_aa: CASSQLRTGGGYGYTF
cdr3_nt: TGTGCCAGCAGCCAATTGAGGACAGGGGGCGGCTATGGCTACACCTTC

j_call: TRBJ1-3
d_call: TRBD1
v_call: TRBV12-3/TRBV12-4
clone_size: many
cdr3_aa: CASSWTGGNTIYF
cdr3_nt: TGTGCCAGCAGTTGGACAGGGGGAAACACCATATATTTT

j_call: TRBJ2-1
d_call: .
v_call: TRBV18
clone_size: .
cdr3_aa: CASSPEFGANEQFF
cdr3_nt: TGTGCCAGCTCACCCGAGTTCGGGGCCAATGAGCAGTTCTTC

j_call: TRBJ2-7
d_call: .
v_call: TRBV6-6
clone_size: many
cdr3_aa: CASSYPDGAVSSYEQYF
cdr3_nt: TGTGCCAGCAGTTACCCCGATGGGGCCGTGAGCTCCTACGAGCAGTACTTC

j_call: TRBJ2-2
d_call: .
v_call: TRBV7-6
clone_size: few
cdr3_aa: CASSLAHGAGELFF
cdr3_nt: TGTGCCAGCAGCTTAGCCCACGGGGCCGGGGAGCTGTTTTTT

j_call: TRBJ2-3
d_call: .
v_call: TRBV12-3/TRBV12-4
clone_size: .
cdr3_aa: CASRAIGTVFTDTQYF
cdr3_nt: TGTGCCAGCAGGGCAATCGGGACCGTTTTCACAGATACGCAGTATTTT

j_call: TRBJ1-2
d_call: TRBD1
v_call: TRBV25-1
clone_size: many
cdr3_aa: CASTTGGGTYGYTF
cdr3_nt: TGTGCCAGCACGACAGGGGGTGGTACTTACGGCTACACCTTC

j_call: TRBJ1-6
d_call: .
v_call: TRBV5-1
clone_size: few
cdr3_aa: CASSQEVAGNSPLHF
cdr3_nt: TGCGCCAGCAGCCAAGAGGTGGCAGGGAATTCACCCCTCCACTTT

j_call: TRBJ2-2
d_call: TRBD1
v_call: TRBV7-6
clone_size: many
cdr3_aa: CASSSRTGVTTGELFF
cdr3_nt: TGTGCCAGCAGCTCCCGGACAGGGGTAACGACCGGGGAGCTGTTTTTT

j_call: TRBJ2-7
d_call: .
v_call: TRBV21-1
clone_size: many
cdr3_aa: CASSKKNTVGRGRSYEQYF
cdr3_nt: TGTGCCAGCAGCAAAAAAAACACCGTAGGGCGGGGACGGTCCTACGAGCAGTACTTC

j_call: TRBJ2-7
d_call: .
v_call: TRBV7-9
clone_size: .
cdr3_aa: CASSAEHGDYEQYF
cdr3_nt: TGTGCCAGCAGCGCCGAGCACGGGGACTACGAGCAGTACTTC

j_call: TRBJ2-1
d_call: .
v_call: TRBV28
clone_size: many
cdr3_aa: CASKVLGLYNEQFF
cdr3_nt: TGTGCCAGCAAGGTCCTCGGGCTTTACAATGAGCAGTTCTTC

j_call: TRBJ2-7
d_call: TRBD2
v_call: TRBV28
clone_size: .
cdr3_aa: CASSLGLARVQKEQYF
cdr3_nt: TGTGCCAGCAGTTTAGGACTAGCCCGGGTTCAAAAAGAGCAGTACTTC

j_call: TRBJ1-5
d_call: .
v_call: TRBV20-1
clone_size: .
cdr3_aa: CSASGAESLNQPQHF
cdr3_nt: TGCAGTGCTAGTGGGGCCGAATCCCTTAATCAGCCCCAGCATTTT

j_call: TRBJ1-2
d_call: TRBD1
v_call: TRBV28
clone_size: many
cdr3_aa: CASSSTGVYGYTF
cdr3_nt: TGTGCCAGCAGTTCTACAGGGGTCTATGGCTACACCTTC

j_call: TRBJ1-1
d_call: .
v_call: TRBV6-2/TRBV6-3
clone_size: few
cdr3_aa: CASTNRGPAPNTEAFF
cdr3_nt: TGTGCCAGCACTAACCGGGGACCAGCCCCGAACACTGAAGCTTTCTTT

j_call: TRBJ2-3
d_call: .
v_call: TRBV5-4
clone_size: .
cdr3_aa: CASSSNRADTQYF
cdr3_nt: TGTGCCAGCAGCTCAAACAGGGCTGATACGCAGTATTTT

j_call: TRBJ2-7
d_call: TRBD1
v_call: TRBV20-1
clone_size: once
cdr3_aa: CSAPRDRGLSYEQYF
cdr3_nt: TGCAGTGCTCCCCGGGACAGGGGATTGTCCTACGAGCAGTACTTC

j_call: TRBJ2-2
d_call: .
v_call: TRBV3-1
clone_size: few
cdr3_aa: CASSQDRNTGELFF
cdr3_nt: TGTGCCAGCAGCCAAGACAGGAACACCGGGGAGCTGTTTTTT

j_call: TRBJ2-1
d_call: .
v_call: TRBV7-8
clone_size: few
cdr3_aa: CASSFLLSHNEQFF
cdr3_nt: TGTGCCAGCAGCTTTCTACTCAGCCACAATGAGCAGTTCTTC

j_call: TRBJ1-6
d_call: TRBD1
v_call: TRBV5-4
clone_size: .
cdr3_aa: CASSQTTGVNSPLHF
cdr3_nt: TGTGCCAGCAGCCAAACGACAGGGGTCAATTCACCCCTCCACTTT

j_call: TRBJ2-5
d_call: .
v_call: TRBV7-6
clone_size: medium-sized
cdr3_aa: CASSPTLETQYF
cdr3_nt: TGTGCCAGCAGCCCCACCCTTGAGACCCAGTACTTC

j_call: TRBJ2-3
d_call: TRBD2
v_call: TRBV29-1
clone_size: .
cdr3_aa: CSVEWGGDTQYF
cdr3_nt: TGCAGCGTTGAGTGGGGGGGAGATACGCAGTATTTT

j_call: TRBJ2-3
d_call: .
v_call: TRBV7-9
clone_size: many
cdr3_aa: CASSSLGTLTDTQYF
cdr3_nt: TGTGCCAGCAGCTCCCTGGGGACCCTCACAGATACGCAGTATTTT

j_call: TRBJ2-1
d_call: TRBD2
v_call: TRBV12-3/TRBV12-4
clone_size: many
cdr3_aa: CASSHGRSEQFF
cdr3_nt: TGTGCCAGCAGTCACGGGAGGAGTGAGCAGTTCTTC

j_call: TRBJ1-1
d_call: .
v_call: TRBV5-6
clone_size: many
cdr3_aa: CASSRITGTEAFF
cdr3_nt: TGTGCCAGCAGCCGCATCACGGGGACTGAAGCTTTCTTT

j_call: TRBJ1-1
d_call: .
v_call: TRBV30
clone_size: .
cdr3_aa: CACSREMNTEAFF
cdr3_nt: TGTGCCTGCTCCAGAGAGATGAACACTGAAGCTTTCTTT

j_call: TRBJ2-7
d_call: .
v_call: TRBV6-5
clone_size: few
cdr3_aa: CASSRDNSYEQYF
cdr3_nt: TGTGCCAGCAGCCGGGACAACTCCTACGAGCAGTACTTC